This paragraph reports one T cell receptor (beta chain). Its antigen is currently not known. No much larger clone exists at a distance of one base, and base qualities are not known. This specimen belongs to a study of Ad26.COV2.S vaccination and SARS-CoV-2 variants (dated by TCRdb to the early 2020s). Study-wide context: Vaccine-arm donors were drawn from COV1001, a multicentre, randomized, double-blind, placebo-controlled phase I-IIa trial of Ad26.COV2.S in healthy adults. Ad26.COV2.S was given intramuscularly at 5x10^10 or 1x10^11 viral particles, as a single shot or as two shots 56 days apart. Sequencing of the TCRbeta repertoire served to evaluate the specificity and breadth of SARS-CoV-2-reactive T cell receptors following Ad26.COV2.S vaccination. The TCR-sequenced set comprised about 32 samples: around 20 Ad26.COV2.S vaccine recipients, 5 placebo recipients and 8 SARS-CoV-2 convalescent individuals. Trial participants were randomized into five groups of five, in which low-dose or high-dose Ad26.COV2.S was given once or twice, or placebo was given on both occasions. Throughout the experiments and outcome assessment, investigators stayed blinded to trial group allocation. What the study reported, not specific to this receptor: Spike-specific TCR breadth was higher in Ad26.COV2.S recipients than in placebo recipients (P = 0.0014). Non-spike TCR breadth was comparable between vaccine and placebo recipients, consistent with the vaccine containing only spike. The study lacked the statistical power to compare responses across vaccine doses or regimens. After vaccination, spike-specific CD8+ and CD4+ T cell responses were reported to show substantial breadth. The authors noted that the TCR breadth and depth analyses may have underestimated total T cell responses.

The immunoSEQ Assay was the method used to sequence TCRbeta CDR3 regions. After extraction, genomic DNA underwent amplification by bias-controlled multiplex PCR, followed by high-throughput sequencing. Per the source publication's procedure: Collapsing and filtering of sequences were performed to quantify the absolute abundance of each unique TCRbeta CDR3 region. T cell fraction was estimated by normalization of TCRbeta template counts to usable DNA, with usable DNA being measured through amplification of reference genes present in all nucleated cells. Repertoire TCRs were annotated as SARS-CoV-2-specific by exact matching of V gene, CDR3 amino acid sequence and J gene to a known reactive TCR set. The reference SARS-CoV-2 TCR set was obtained from MIRA and was filtered for enrichment in COVID-19-positive ImmuneCODE repertoires, whereby public or cross-reactive TCRs were removed. Using the MIRA antigens, annotated TCRs were further analysed by specific ORF or by position within an ORF. Breadth was defined as the number of annotated unique rearrangements divided by the total number of unique productive rearrangements, and depth was defined as the summed frequency of the annotated unique rearrangements. Two-sided Wilcoxon rank-sum tests were applied when comparing TCR breadth between groups. In TCRdb, the immuneACCESS table is reduced to in-frame sequences with V and J assigned. These tables do not hold every clone; where another copy was compared, an unresolved V gene accounts for under half, and the others remain unexplained. V and J calls and clone size are as listed in that table; D and trimming were resolved from the DNA. The sample profile shows under 550,000 clones; approximately 90% of them were found once. The biggest ten clones account for approximately 4% of the sample.

Taken with the paper, the label for treatment or condition translates to: around 19 received Ad26.COV2.S at low or high dose, single or two shots; about five received placebo; per-sample allocation not given. For vaccine and placebo recipients, the sequenced repertoires came from samples collected on day 63 after the first injection. Cohort 1b enrolled some 25 adults aged 18-55 years at a single site in Boston, USA, between 29 July and 7 August 2020. Ad26.COV2.S consisted of a replication-incompetent adenovirus type 26 vector by which a prefusion-stabilized SARS-CoV-2 spike protein from the original Wuhan strain was expressed. The CDR3 runs 15 amino acids, cysteine and phenylalanine included. The entry retains the CDR3 DNA only, 45 bases that are in frame from base 1. Trimming costs V 1 base and J 4 bases, and their ends lie 13 bases apart. Based on the germline V gene, the CDR1 and CDR2 sequences are LGHNA and YSLEER.

Sample: peripheral blood, taken in a trial of Ad26.COV2.S vaccine versus placebo. The chain couples TRBV4-3 to TRBJ2-5; the best D guess is TRBD1, with 6 bases matching. The TCR originated in a person aged 18-60 years who received the Ad26.COV2.S COVID-19 vaccine or a placebo. The DNA sequence is TGCGCCAGCAGCCAAGGAACAGGGCATGGAGAGACCCAGTACTTC. It is translated as CASSQGTGHGETQYF.